This passage covers 8 T cell receptor beta chains from one sample sequenced in a study of T cells in Graves' hyperthyroidism and ophthalmopathy. TCR beta CDR3 sequences were amplified from RNA transcripts. The HTBI primer set served for first-round RT-PCR of the TCR CDR3. TCRdb reanalysed the multiplex PCR reads using MiXCR and keeps one entry per CDR3 protein. Among over 300,000 distinct CDR3 sequences, approximately 15% were seen once, and the ten largest hold more than 9.5%. Material for sequencing was blood. These TCRs come from a woman aged 55-69 years with Graves' hyperthyroidism.

This clonotype appeared many times. V gene TRBV7-3 combines with J gene TRBJ1-5, with D maybe TRBD1 (5 bases). Germline lookup yields CDR1 SGHTA and CDR2 FQGTGA. The CDR3 loop spans 15 amino acids. The ends were cut back, 8 bases at V and 4 bases at J, with 18 bases in the middle. CDR3 amino acids: CASDKRGCFNQPQHF. DNA of the CDR3: TGTGCCAGCGACAAGCGGGGGTGTTTTAATCAGCCCCAGCATTTT. Using reference TRBV7-3 and TRBJ1-5 for the parts outside the CDR3, the full variable domain is GAGVSQTPSNKVTEKGKYVELRCDPISGHTALYWYRQSLGQGPEFLIYFQGTGAADDSGLPNDRFFAVRPEGSVSTLKIQRTERGDSAVYLCASDKRGCFNQPQHFGDGTRLSIL.

This clonotype was detected a few times. This chain links TRBV11-2 with TRBJ1-1; TRBD1 is a possible D gene (5 bases). The CDR3 covers 15 residues. Trimming shortened V by 2 bases and J by 4 bases, and 14 bases separated the two germline ends. Looked up from germline, CDR1 is SGHAT and CDR2 is FQNNGV. The CDR3 coding sequence is TGTGCCAGCAGCTTAAGTCCGGGACCCTTCACTGAAGCTTTCTTT. Amino acids: CASSLSPGPFTEAFF.

This clonotype was picked up many times. This chain links TRBV27 with TRBJ1-1; no firm D call. This CDR3 has 13 amino acids. V lost 4 bases and J 1 base, leaving 7 bases between the germline ends. From germline, CDR1 is MNHEY and CDR2 SMNVEV (reference sequence). The CDR3 protein is CASSSIGNTEAFF. CDR3 DNA: TGTGCCAGCAGTTCAATAGGGAACACTGAAGCTTTCTTT.

This clonotype was counted many times. The gene calls are TRBV28 and TRBJ2-5, with no clear D. Germline CDR1 and CDR2: MDHEN and SYDVKM. The CDR3 length is 12 residues. Trimming took 3 bases from V and 9 from J, leaving 11 bases between them. The CDR3 nucleotides are TGTGCCAGCAGTTTTACTCTTGGGGCCCAGTACTTC. It translates to CASSFTLGAQYF.

This chain connects TRBV20-1 to TRBJ2-2, with 12 bases fitting TRBD2. CDR1 and CDR2 from the germline V gene are DFQATT and SNEGSKA (reference sequence). This CDR3 is built from 17 residues. J gave up 4 bases and V 0 bases, and 6 bases lay outside the gene matches. The CDR3 loop reads CSARELSSGRGTGELFF. DNA of the CDR3: TGCAGTGCTAGAGAACTATCTAGCGGGAGGGGCACCGGGGAGCTGTTTTTT.

This clonotype has a count of ten or more. The V gene is TRBV7-2, the J gene TRBJ2-7; 11 nucleotides line up with TRBD2. CDR1 is SGHTA, CDR2 FQGNSA, per germline. V was clipped by 3 bases and J by 5 bases; unmatched bases: 18. This CDR3 comprises 19 residues. This CDR3 is CASSFTGTSGPTRIHEQYF. DNA for the CDR3: TGTGCCAGCAGCTTTACCGGGACTAGCGGACCGACAAGGATCCACGAGCAGTACTTC. The complete variable domain, with remaining parts taken from reference TRBV7-2 and TRBJ2-7, reads GAGVSQSPSNKVTEKGKDVELRCDPISGHTALYWYRQSLGQGLEFLIYFQGNSAPDKSGLPSDRFSAERTGGSVSTLTIQRTQQEDSAVYLCASSFTGTSGPTRIHEQYFGPGTRLTVT.

The table lists this clonotype with many counts. The chain is built from TRBV5-4 and TRBJ2-3; D call uncertain. The CDR3 has 14 amino acids. Germline V CDR1 and CDR2: SGHNT, YYREEE (reference sequence). With 0 bases removed from V and 8 bases from J, the gap between germline ends came to 13 bases. As DNA, the CDR3 is TGTGCCAGCAGCTTGGTTGGCAGGAGTATTACGCAGTATTTT. The encoded protein is CASSLVGRSITQYF.

Only a few counts were recorded for this clonotype. The V and J genes are TRBV4-2 and TRBJ2-3; 7 bases fit TRBD2. The V gene end was trimmed by 5 bases and the J gene end by 0 bases; junction bases not matched to a gene: 5. The CDR3 consists of 15 residues. Germline lookup yields CDR1 LGHNA and CDR2 YNFKEQ. CDR3: CASSWEGRSTDTQYF. The DNA for the CDR3 is TGTGCCAGCAGCTGGGAGGGCCGGAGCACAGATACGCAGTATTTT.